These T cell receptor beta chains were read from a single sample in a study of identical twins' blood T cells. Via MiXCR, TCRdb re-called the 5' RACE reads, giving one row per CDR3 protein. The sample has 300,000 to 450,000 distinct CDR3 sequences; roughly 30% are singletons. The source material was PBMCs. The receptors were sampled from a woman between 18 and 50 years old in good health. Both conserved end residues are part of each CDR3. D genes are given only for firm matches. The size entry is marked missing in some rows and otherwise reads once, few, many or a size class.

>TRBJ2-2|.|.|TRBV5-6
CASSHGTRDTGELFF
TGTGCCAGCAGCCACGGGACTCGGGACACCGGGGAGCTGTTTTTT
>TRBJ1-2|few|.|TRBV29-1
CSARRLGIGYTF
TGCAGCGCGAGGAGGTTGGGTATCGGCTACACCTTC
>TRBJ1-2|.|.|TRBV29-1
CSVGSQGSNYGYTF
TGCAGCGTTGGCTCACAGGGATCTAACTATGGCTACACCTTC
>TRBJ1-5|few|.|TRBV20-1
CSEDKMGNQPQHF
TGCAGCGAGGACAAGATGGGCAATCAGCCCCAGCATTTT
>TRBJ2-7|.|.|TRBV20-1
CSARGRHVVQGHQASYEQYF
TGCAGTGCTAGAGGTCGACATGTAGTTCAGGGACATCAAGCGAGCTACGAGCAGTACTTC
>TRBJ2-7|many|.|TRBV6-5
CASNLKGRSYEQYF
TGTGCCAGCAACCTTAAGGGGCGATCCTACGAGCAGTACTTC
>TRBJ1-1|.|.|TRBV6-1
CASRVTERKNTEAFF
TGTGCCAGCAGGGTGACAGAGAGGAAGAACACTGAAGCTTTCTTT
>TRBJ1-2|many|.|TRBV12-3/TRBV12-4
CASSQTRDVYGYTF
TGTGCCAGCAGCCAAACCCGGGACGTCTATGGCTACACCTTC
>TRBJ1-1|few|.|TRBV5-1
CASSFGNRLEAFF
TGCGCCAGCAGCTTCGGTAATCGCCTGGAGGCTTTCTTT
>TRBJ1-1|.|.|TRBV7-9
CASSLEGGSGYTEAFF
TGTGCCAGCAGCTTAGAGGGGGGGTCGGGTTACACTGAAGCTTTCTTT
>TRBJ2-3|.|.|TRBV20-1
CSARVRSSTDTQYF
TGCAGTGCTAGAGTTAGGAGTAGCACAGATACGCAGTATTTT
>TRBJ2-7|few|.|TRBV21-1
CASSGDEQYF
TGTGCCAGCAGTGGGGACGAGCAGTACTTC
>TRBJ2-7|.|.|TRBV20-1
CIASRTGNPGEQYF
TGCATTGCTTCCCGAACGGGAAACCCCGGGGAGCAGTACTTC
>TRBJ2-2|.|TRBD1|TRBV5-4
CASRTGTGRNTGELFF
TGTGCCAGCAGAACCGGGACAGGGAGAAACACCGGGGAGCTGTTTTTT
>TRBJ2-3|.|.|TRBV10-1
CASQDNYSDTQYF
TGCGCCAGCCAAGACAATTACTCGGATACGCAGTATTTT
>TRBJ2-1|.|.|TRBV6-2/TRBV6-3
CASSYGRGTFYNEQFF
TGTGCCAGCAGTTACGGAAGGGGGACCTTCTACAATGAGCAGTTCTTC
>TRBJ1-5|many|TRBD1|TRBV2
CASSEETGNQPQHF
TGTGCCAGCAGTGAAGAGACAGGGAATCAGCCCCAGCATTTT
>TRBJ2-1|few|.|TRBV2
CASSDLLDYSYNEQFF
TGTGCCAGCAGTGACCTTCTGGACTACTCCTACAATGAGCAGTTCTTC
>TRBJ2-3|few|.|TRBV28
CASSPSTTDTQYF
TGTGCCAGCAGCCCTAGCACCACAGATACGCAGTATTTT
>TRBJ2-1|few|TRBD2|TRBV19
CASTPGGLARSYNEQFF
TGTGCCAGTACTCCCGGGGGACTAGCACGGTCCTACAATGAGCAGTTCTTC
>TRBJ2-1|.|.|TRBV20-1
CSARDAAGYNEQFF
TGCAGTGCTAGAGATGCGGCGGGTTACAATGAGCAGTTCTTC
>TRBJ2-4|few|.|TRBV7-2
CASSFIGPWDIQYF
TGTGCCAGCAGCTTTATCGGCCCCTGGGACATTCAGTACTTC
>TRBJ2-3|.|.|TRBV18
CASSPTATDAQYF
TGTGCCAGCTCACCAACAGCCACAGATGCGCAGTATTTT
>TRBJ1-2|.|.|TRBV6-6
CASSYGGRRANYGYTF
TGTGCCAGCAGTTATGGGGGGCGAAGAGCTAACTATGGCTACACCTTC
>TRBJ1-1|.|.|TRBV5-1
CASSDGTLNTEAFF
TGCGCCAGCAGCGACGGGACGCTGAACACTGAAGCTTTCTTT
>TRBJ1-6|few|.|TRBV7-9
CASSLAPQGPEAYNSPLHF
TGTGCCAGCAGCTTAGCGCCTCAGGGGCCGGAGGCTTATAATTCACCCCTCCACTTT
>TRBJ1-4|.|.|TRBV5-1
CASSLAGERGEKLFF
TGCGCCAGCAGCTTGGCGGGAGAGCGGGGTGAAAAACTGTTTTTT
>TRBJ2-1|.|.|TRBV2
CASRWTGTFYNEQFF
TGTGCCAGCAGGTGGACCGGGACTTTCTACAATGAGCAGTTCTTC
>TRBJ1-1|.|.|TRBV6-5
CASSYSMQGGGTEAFF
TGTGCCAGCAGTTACTCCATGCAGGGCGGCGGGACTGAAGCTTTCTTT
>TRBJ1-6|few|.|TRBV20-1
CSARERVSSYNSPLHF
TGCAGTGCTAGGGAGCGGGTGAGCTCCTATAATTCACCCCTCCACTTT
>TRBJ1-3|.|.|TRBV5-1
CASSSGARRNTIYF
TGCGCCAGCAGCTCTGGGGCGCGCAGAAACACCATATATTTT
>TRBJ2-7|few|.|TRBV5-1
CASSLGDSTYEQYF
TGCGCCAGCAGCTTGGGCGACAGCACCTACGAGCAGTACTTC
>TRBJ2-7|.|TRBD2|TRBV9
CASSGTGTNSGEQYF
TGTGCCAGCAGCGGCACCGGGACTAATTCTGGCGAGCAGTACTTC
>TRBJ2-1|few|TRBD1|TRBV10-3
CAISADRDNEQFF
TGTGCCATCAGTGCGGACAGGGACAATGAGCAGTTCTTC
>TRBJ1-1|many|.|TRBV20-1
CSASSNTEAFF
TGCAGTGCTAGCAGCAACACTGAAGCTTTCTTT
>TRBJ2-3|.|.|TRBV6-5
CASSRRQSTDTQYF
TGTGCCAGCAGCCGGAGACAGAGCACAGATACGCAGTATTTT
>TRBJ1-2|few|.|TRBV7-9
CASSSSQGPYGYTF
TGTGCCAGCAGCTCAAGTCAGGGACCCTATGGCTACACCTTC
>TRBJ2-7|.|TRBD2|TRBV20-1
CSAIPTSGYEQYF
TGCAGTGCTATCCCGACTAGCGGTTACGAGCAGTACTTC
>TRBJ1-1|.|.|TRBV19
CASSIEILSREAFF
TGTGCCAGTAGTATAGAAATCCTATCCCGTGAAGCTTTCTTT
>TRBJ2-7|.|TRBD1|TRBV29-1
CSVSRQGDYDEQYF
TGCAGCGTTTCGCGACAGGGGGATTATGACGAGCAGTACTTC
>TRBJ2-5|few|.|TRBV11-2
CASRETWGTETQYF
TGTGCCAGCAGGGAAACGTGGGGAACAGAGACCCAGTACTTC
>TRBJ1-1|.|.|TRBV5-8
CASSPTSEPGWAEAFF
TGTGCCAGCAGCCCGACGTCCGAGCCTGGTTGGGCTGAAGCTTTCTTT